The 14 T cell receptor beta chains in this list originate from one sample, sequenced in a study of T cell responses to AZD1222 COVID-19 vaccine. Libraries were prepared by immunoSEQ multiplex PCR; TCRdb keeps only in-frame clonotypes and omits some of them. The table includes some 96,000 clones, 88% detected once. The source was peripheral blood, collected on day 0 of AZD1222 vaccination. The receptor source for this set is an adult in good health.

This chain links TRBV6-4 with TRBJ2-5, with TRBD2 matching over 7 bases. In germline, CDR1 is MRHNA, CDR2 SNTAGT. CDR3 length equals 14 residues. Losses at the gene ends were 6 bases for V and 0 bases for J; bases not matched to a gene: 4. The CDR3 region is CASSPRGYQETQYF. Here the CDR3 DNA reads TGTGCCAGCAGCCCGCGGGGGTACCAAGAGACCCAGTACTTC.

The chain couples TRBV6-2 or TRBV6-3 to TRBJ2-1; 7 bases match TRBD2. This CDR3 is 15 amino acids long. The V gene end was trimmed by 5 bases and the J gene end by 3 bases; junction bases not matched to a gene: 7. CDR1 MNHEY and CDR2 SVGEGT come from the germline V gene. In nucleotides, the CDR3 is TGTGCCAGCAGTACAAAGACTAGCAGCTACAATGAGCAGTTCTTC. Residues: CASSTKTSSYNEQFF.

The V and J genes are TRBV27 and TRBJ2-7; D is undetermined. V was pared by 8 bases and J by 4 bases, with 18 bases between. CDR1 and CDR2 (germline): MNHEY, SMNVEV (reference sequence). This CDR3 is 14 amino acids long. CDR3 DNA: TGTGCCAGCCGATTACACCAAACAGTATACGAGCAGTACTTC. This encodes CASRLHQTVYEQYF.

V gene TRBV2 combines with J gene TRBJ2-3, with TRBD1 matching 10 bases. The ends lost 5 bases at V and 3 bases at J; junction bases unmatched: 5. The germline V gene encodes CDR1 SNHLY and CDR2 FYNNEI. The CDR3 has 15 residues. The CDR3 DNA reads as TGTGCCAGCAGTCCCCAGGGACAGGGGACAGATACGCAGTATTTT. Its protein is CASSPQGQGTDTQYF.

The DNA of the CDR3 is TGTGCCAGCAGTGAATTGCTCTCTGGAAACACCATATATTTT. It specifies CASSELLSGNTIYF. The rearrangement joins TRBV6-1 to TRBJ1-3; D uncertain. CDR3 length equals 14 residues. Trimming pared 2 bases from V and 0 bases from J, leaving 5 bases between. Germline loops: CDR1 MNHNS, CDR2 SASEGT.

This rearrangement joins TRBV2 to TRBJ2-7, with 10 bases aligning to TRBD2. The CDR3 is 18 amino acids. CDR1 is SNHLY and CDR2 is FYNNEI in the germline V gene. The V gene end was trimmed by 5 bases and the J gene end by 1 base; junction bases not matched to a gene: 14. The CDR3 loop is CASSLPGLAKYKSYEQYF. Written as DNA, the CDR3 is TGTGCCAGCAGTTTACCGGGACTAGCGAAGTATAAATCCTACGAGCAGTACTTC.

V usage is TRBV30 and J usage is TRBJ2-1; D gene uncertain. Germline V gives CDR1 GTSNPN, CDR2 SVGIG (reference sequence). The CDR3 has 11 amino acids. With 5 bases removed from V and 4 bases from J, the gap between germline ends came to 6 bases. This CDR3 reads CAWEEYNEQFF. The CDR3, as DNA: TGTGCCTGGGAAGAGTACAATGAGCAGTTCTTC.

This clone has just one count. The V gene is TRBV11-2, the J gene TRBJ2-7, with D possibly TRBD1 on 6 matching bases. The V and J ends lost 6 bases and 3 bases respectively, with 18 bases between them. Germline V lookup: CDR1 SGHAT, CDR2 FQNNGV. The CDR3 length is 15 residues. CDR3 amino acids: CASSDYWGQDYEQYF. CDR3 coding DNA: TGTGCCAGCAGTGATTACTGGGGGCAAGACTACGAGCAGTACTTC.

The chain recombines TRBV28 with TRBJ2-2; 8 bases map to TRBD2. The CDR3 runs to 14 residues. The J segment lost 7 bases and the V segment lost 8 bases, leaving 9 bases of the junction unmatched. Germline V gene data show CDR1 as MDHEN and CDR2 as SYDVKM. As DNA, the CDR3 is TGTGCCAGCCTTAGCGGGGAGTACGGCGGGGAGCTGTTTTTT. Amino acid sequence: CASLSGEYGGELFF.

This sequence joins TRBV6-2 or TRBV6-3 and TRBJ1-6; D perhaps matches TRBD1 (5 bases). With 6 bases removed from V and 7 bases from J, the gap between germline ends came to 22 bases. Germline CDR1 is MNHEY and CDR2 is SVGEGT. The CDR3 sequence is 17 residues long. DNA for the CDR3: TGTGCCAGCAGCGACCTAGGGGCGGCCTTGAGGAATTCACCCCTCCACTTT. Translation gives CASSDLGAALRNSPLHF.

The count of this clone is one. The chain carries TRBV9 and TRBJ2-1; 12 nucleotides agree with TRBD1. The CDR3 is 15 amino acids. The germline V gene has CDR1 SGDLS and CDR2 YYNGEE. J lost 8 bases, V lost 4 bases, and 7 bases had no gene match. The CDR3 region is CASSPGTGGVDEQFF. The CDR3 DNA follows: TGTGCCAGCAGCCCGGGGACAGGGGGCGTGGATGAGCAGTTCTTC.

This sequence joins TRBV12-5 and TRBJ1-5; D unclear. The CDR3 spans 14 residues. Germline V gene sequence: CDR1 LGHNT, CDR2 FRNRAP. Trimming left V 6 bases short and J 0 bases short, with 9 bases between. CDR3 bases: TGTGCTAGTGGGTCCTCCTATAGCAATCAGCCCCAGCATTTT. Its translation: CASGSSYSNQPQHF.

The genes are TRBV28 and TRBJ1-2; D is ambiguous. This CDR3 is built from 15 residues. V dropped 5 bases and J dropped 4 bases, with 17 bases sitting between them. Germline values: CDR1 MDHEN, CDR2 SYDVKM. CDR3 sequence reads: CASSPQSGRAYGYTF. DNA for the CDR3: TGTGCCAGCAGTCCACAGTCAGGACGGGCCTATGGCTACACCTTC.

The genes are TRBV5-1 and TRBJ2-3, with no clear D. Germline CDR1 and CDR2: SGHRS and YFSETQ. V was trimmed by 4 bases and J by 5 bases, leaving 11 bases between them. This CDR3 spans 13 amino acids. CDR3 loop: CASSAYMEDTQYF. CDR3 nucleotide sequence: TGCGCCAGCAGCGCTTACATGGAAGATACGCAGTATTTT.